This passage covers 5 T cell receptor beta chains from one sample sequenced in a study of identical twins. In TCRdb, the 5' RACE reads were re-called with MiXCR into one record per CDR3 protein. Among fewer than 450,000 distinct CDR3 sequences listed, roughly 9% were seen once. What was sequenced was naive T cells sorted from blood. All receptors come from a woman between 50 and 59 years old in good health.

The chain employs TRBV11-2 and TRBJ1-4; D possibly corresponds to TRBD1 (5 bases). V lost 1 base and J lost 5, with 11 bases in between. Germline values: CDR1 SGHAT, CDR2 FQNNGV. The CDR3 covers 15 residues. CDR3 nucleotides: TGTGCCAGCAGCTTAGGCGGGGGGGTAAATGAAAAACTGTTTTTT. Amino acids: CASSLGGGVNEKLFF. Combining the CDR3 with reference TRBV11-2 and TRBJ1-4 gives the whole variable domain EAGVAQSPRYKIIEKRQSVAFWCNPISGHATLYWYQQILGQGPKLLIQFQNNGVVDDSQLPKDRFSAERLKGVDSTLKIQPAKLEDSAVYLCASSLGGGVNEKLFFGSGTQLSVL.

The CDR3 here is CSAKGGTEAFF. The CDR3, as DNA: TGCAGTGCTAAAGGGGGCACTGAAGCTTTCTTT. The chain uses TRBV20-1 and TRBJ1-1; tentatively, D is TRBD1 (6 bases). Trimming shortened V by 4 bases and J by 4 bases, and 7 bases separated the two germline ends. Germline loops: CDR1 DFQATT, CDR2 SNEGSKA (reference sequence). This CDR3 is 11 amino acids long.

This clonotype was found many times. The chain combines TRBV7-8 with TRBJ2-5; TRBD2 might be the D (6 bases). The CDR3 has 18 amino acids. Per the germline V gene, CDR1 is SGHVS and CDR2 is FQNEAQ. Trimming left V 5 bases short and J 5 bases short, with 27 bases between. The CDR3 DNA is TGTGCCAGCAGCCCAGATCGATTAGCGGCGAGCCCATTGGAGACCCAGTACTTC. It yields the protein CASSPDRLAASPLETQYF.

This clonotype was counted at least ten times. V usage is TRBV6-5 and J usage is TRBJ2-7; D not certain. The V end was cut by 6 bases, the J end by 2 bases, with 14 bases between. The CDR3 is made up of 14 amino acids. CDR1 is MNHEY and CDR2 is SVGAGI in the germline V gene. The CDR3 protein is CASSKSDSTYEQYF. CDR3 coding DNA: TGTGCCAGCAGCAAGTCAGACTCGACCTACGAGCAGTACTTC.

This sequence joins TRBV20-1 and TRBJ2-5; no reliable D call. Germline V lookup: CDR1 DFQATT, CDR2 SNEGSKA (reference sequence). The germline V and J ends were trimmed by 5 bases and 2 bases, with 12 bases remaining between them. The CDR3 totals 13 residues. CDR3 in amino acids: CSARPPIQETQYF. In DNA, the CDR3 is TGCAGTGCTCGACCCCCAATTCAAGAGACCCAGTACTTC.